The clone carrying this T cell receptor (beta chain) was observed a handful of times. What it binds is not known. This entry is derived from a study of shared clonotypes between healthy human individuals. Donors were healthy HIV-negative adults without recent acute infections or vaccinations. The split of CD4+ cells yielded CD45RA+ naive and CD45RA-negative memory subsets. Study conclusions and caveats: Few donors restricted represented genetic and exposure-history diversity.

Trimming stripped 6 bases from V and 7 bases from J, with 10 bases between. The CDR3 totals 11 residues. In germline, CDR1 is KGHSH, CDR2 LQKENI. Evenly divided among several immunoSEQ plates was the genomic DNA of each subset. Repertoires were generated with immunoSEQ multiplex PCR, while TCRdb's copy carries only in-frame clones and drops some. The sample has 200,000 to 250,000 clones, approximately 65% seen once. Sequencing was done on a sample of memory CD4+ T cells sorted from blood. The sample's subset: CD45RA-negative fraction. This clonotype originated in a young man in good health. V gene TRBV18 combines with J gene TRBJ2-7, with D uncertain. The CDR3, as DNA: TGTGCCAGCTCGCTTAGTATGGAGCAGTACTTC. Residues: CASSLSMEQYF.